This is a list of T cell receptor beta chains from one sample in a study of lymphopenia after photon versus proton radiotherapy. Profiled with immunoSEQ multiplex PCR; TCRdb holds only in-frame clones, not every one. The data show around 18,000 clones, about 85% seen once. The source was peripheral blood, collected from a patient treated with proton-based radiotherapy. These receptors were obtained from a man aged 65 to 85 with pancreatic cancer. Both conserved end residues are part of each CDR3. The D gene is left open where the match is weak. Part of the rows lack a size; the others show once, few, many or a class for expanded clones.

>NA|NA|TRBJ1-2|TRBV5-6
CASSLSQIYGYTF
TGTGCCAGCAGCTTGAGTCAGATCTATGGCTACACCTTC
>NA|NA|TRBJ2-7|TRBV6-6
CASSSVSYEQYF
TGTGCCAGCAGCTCCGTCTCCTACGAGCAGTACTTC
>once|NA|TRBJ1-1|TRBV7-6
CASSLAGDRYGQFYTEAFF
TGTGCCAGCAGCTTAGCGGGGGACCGGTACGGCCAGTTTTACACTGAAGCTTTCTTT
>few|NA|TRBJ2-7|TRBV14
CASSLYSNDYEQYF
TGTGCCAGCAGCCTGTACAGTAACGACTACGAGCAGTACTTC
>NA|NA|TRBJ1-5|TRBV5-1
CASSSGPGESNQPQHF
TGCGCCAGCAGCTCCGGACCGGGGGAGAGCAATCAGCCCCAGCATTTT
>NA|NA|TRBJ2-7|TRBV18
CASSPPANPYEQYF
TGTGCCAGCTCACCACCGGCGAACCCCTACGAGCAGTACTTC
>NA|NA|TRBJ2-3|TRBV10-1
CASSESAGQNTQYF
TGCGCCAGCAGTGAGTCAGCAGGGCAAAATACGCAGTATTTT
>NA|NA|TRBJ2-1|TRBV9
CASSGPAGSYNEQFF
TGTGCCAGCAGCGGACCAGCGGGCTCCTACAATGAGCAGTTCTTC
>NA|TRBD2|TRBJ2-1|TRBV4-2
CASSHGTSGGAGNEQFF
TGTGCCAGCAGCCATGGGACTAGCGGGGGGGCAGGTAATGAGCAGTTCTTC
>NA|NA|TRBJ2-1|TRBV6-5
CASRMEGGYNEQFF
TGTGCCAGCAGAATGGAGGGAGGCTACAATGAGCAGTTCTTC
>NA|TRBD1|TRBJ1-2|TRBV25-1
CASSEGETGKVRRYTF
TGTGCCAGCAGTGAAGGCGAGACAGGGAAGGTACGGCGATACACCTTC
>NA|NA|TRBJ1-2|TRBV6-5
CASSYRQGLNGYTF
TGTGCCAGCAGTTACAGGCAGGGTTTGAATGGCTACACCTTC
>NA|NA|TRBJ2-7|TRBV7-2
CASRPGGVLSYEQYF
TGTGCCAGCAGACCGGGCGGGGTATTATCCTACGAGCAGTACTTC
>NA|TRBD1|TRBJ2-7|TRBV27
CASSPHGQGVEQYF
TGTGCCAGCAGTCCCCACGGACAGGGTGTCGAGCAGTACTTC
>NA|NA|TRBJ1-4|TRBV7-9
CASSGSTGSLNEKLFF
TGTGCCAGCAGCGGAAGTACAGGGTCTTTAAATGAAAAACTGTTTTTT
>few|TRBD2|TRBJ2-5|TRBV11-3
CASSLREIGGTQYF
TGTGCCAGCAGCCTGCGGGAGATCGGTGGGACCCAGTACTTC
>NA|NA|TRBJ1-1|TRBV5-1
CASSLVPGQSEAFF
TGCGCCAGCAGCTTGGTCCCGGGCCAATCGGAAGCTTTCTTT
>NA|NA|TRBJ2-1|TRBV5-1
CASSLGLAGEQFF
TGCGCCAGCAGCTTGGGGTTAGCTGGCGAGCAGTTCTTC
>NA|NA|TRBJ1-5|TRBV7-2
CASSLGGQPQHF
TGTGCCAGCAGCTTAGGGGGTCAGCCCCAGCATTTT
>NA|NA|TRBJ1-2|TRBV2
CASSEGNNYGYTF
TGTGCCAGCAGTGAAGGGAACAACTATGGCTACACCTTC
>NA|NA|TRBJ2-5|TRBV7-9
CASSLGRVDPETQYF
TGTGCCAGCAGCCTTGGAAGGGTAGACCCGGAGACCCAGTACTTC
>NA|NA|TRBJ1-5|TRBV18
CASSPPIGPQHF
TGTGCCAGCTCACCACCGATCGGGCCCCAGCATTTT
>NA|TRBD2|TRBJ2-1|TRBV30
CAWNIGLAVGNEQFF
TGTGCCTGGAACATTGGACTAGCGGTGGGCAATGAGCAGTTCTTC
>NA|NA|TRBJ1-1|TRBV4-1
CASSLAGTIIAFF
TGCGCCAGCAGCCTCGCAGGGACGATTATTGCTTTCTTT
>NA|NA|TRBJ1-1|TRBV19
CASSIGFMNTEAFF
TGTGCCAGTAGTATTGGGTTCATGAACACTGAAGCTTTCTTT
>NA|NA|TRBJ1-3|TRBV5-8
CASSPPSRPGNTIYF
TGTGCCAGCAGCCCGCCCTCGAGACCAGGAAACACCATATATTTT
>NA|NA|TRBJ2-3|TRBV18
CASSPEADTQYF
TGTGCCAGCTCCCCCGAAGCGGATACGCAGTATTTT
>NA|NA|TRBJ1-2|TRBV11-2
CASRPSTGINYGYTF
TGTGCCAGCAGACCTTCGACAGGTATTAACTATGGCTACACCTTC
>NA|NA|TRBJ2-1|TRBV7-3
CASSLRLANEQFF
TGTGCCAGCAGCTTAAGGCTAGCCAATGAGCAGTTCTTC
>NA|TRBD2|TRBJ2-1|TRBV6-4
CASSRAYSGSLFDEQFF
TGTGCCAGCAGTCGCGCCTATAGCGGGAGTCTTTTCGATGAGCAGTTCTTC